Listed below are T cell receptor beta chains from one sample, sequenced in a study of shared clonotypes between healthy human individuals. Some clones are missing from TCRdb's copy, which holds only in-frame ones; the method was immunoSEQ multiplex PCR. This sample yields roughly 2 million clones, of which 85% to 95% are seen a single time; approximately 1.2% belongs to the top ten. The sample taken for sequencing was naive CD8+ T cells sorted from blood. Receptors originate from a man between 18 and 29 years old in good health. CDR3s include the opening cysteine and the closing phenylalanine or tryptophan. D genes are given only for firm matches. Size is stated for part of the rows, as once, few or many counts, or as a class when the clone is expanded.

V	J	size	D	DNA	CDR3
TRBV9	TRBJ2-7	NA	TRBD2	TGTGCCAGCAGCGTCAGCGGGGGGTCTTACGAGCAGTACTTC	CASSVSGGSYEQYF
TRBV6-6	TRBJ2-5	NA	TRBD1	TGTGCCAGCACCCTGACAGGGATGAAGGAGACCCAGTACTTC	CASTLTGMKETQYF
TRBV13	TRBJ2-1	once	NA	TGTGCCAGCAGCCCCGGGTTTCAGGGTAGCAATGAGCAGTTCTTC	CASSPGFQGSNEQFF
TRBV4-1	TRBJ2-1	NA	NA	TGCGCCAGCAGCCTAGCGCCGAGCTCCTACAATGAGCAGTTCTTC	CASSLAPSSYNEQFF
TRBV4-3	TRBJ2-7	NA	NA	TGCGCCAGCAGCCTTGACAGGAATGGGGCCTACGAGCAGTACTTC	CASSLDRNGAYEQYF
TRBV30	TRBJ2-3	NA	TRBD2	TGTGCCTGGACTACACTAGCGGGCACAGATACGCAGTATTTT	CAWTTLAGTDTQYF
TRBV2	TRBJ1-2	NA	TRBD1	TGTGCCAGCAGTGGTGAAGGACAGGTGATCGGTGGCTACACCTTC	CASSGEGQVIGGYTF
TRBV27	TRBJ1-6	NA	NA	TGTGCCAGCAGTTTATCACCCGTCTCACCCCTCCACTTT	CASSLSPVSPLHF
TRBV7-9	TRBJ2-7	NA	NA	TGTGCCAGCAGCTTAGAAAGAGGGGGCTACGAGCAGTACTTC	CASSLERGGYEQYF
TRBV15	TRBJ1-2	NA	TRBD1	TGTGCCACCAGCAGGGGGACAGGGGGCCAGGCTAACTATGGCTACACCTTC	CATSRGTGGQANYGYTF
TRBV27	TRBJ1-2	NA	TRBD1	TGTGCCAGCAGTGCGACAGGGGCGGGTTATGGCTACACCTTC	CASSATGAGYGYTF
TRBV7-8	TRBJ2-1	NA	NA	TGTGCCAGCAGCTTAGAGTACAGGGGAGGGATCTATGAGCAGTTCTTC	CASSLEYRGGIYEQFF
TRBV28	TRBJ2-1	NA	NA	TGTGCCAGCAGTCATATCGACCTTAGCCGGAGCTCCTACAATGAGCAGTTCTTC	CASSHIDLSRSSYNEQFF
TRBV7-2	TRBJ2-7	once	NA	TGTGCCAGCAGCTTAGTTGGGGGTAGCTCCTACGAGCAGTACTTC	CASSLVGGSSYEQYF
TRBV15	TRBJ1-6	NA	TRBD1	TGTGCCACCAGCAGAGCCTGGGACAGGGAACCTTATTCACCCCTCCACTTT	CATSRAWDREPYSPLHF
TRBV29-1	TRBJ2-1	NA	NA	TGCAGCGGCACCGAGGAAAACTACAATGAGCAGTTCTTC	CSGTEENYNEQFF
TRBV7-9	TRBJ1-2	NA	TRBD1	TGTGCCAGCAGCCCGACAGGGGGCCGAGGCTACACCTTC	CASSPTGGRGYTF
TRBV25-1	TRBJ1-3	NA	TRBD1	TGTGCCAGCGGTGGGACAGGCATATCTTCTGGAAACACCATATATTTT	CASGGTGISSGNTIYF
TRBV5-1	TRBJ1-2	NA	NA	TGCGCCAGCAGCTTGGAATCTGCCCGGAACTATGGCTACACCTTC	CASSLESARNYGYTF
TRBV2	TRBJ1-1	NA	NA	TGTGCCAGCAGTGAAGGGGGGACCCAAGCTTTCTTT	CASSEGGTQAFF
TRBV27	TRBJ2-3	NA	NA	TGTGCCAGCAGTTTGGGACTGAACACAGATACGCAGTATTTT	CASSLGLNTDTQYF
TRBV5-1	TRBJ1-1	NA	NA	TGCGCCAGCAGCTTGGGGGGCAGCCGCGCATCGGTCACTGAAGCTTTCTTT	CASSLGGSRASVTEAFF
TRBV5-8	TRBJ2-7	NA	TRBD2	TGTGCCAGCAGCTTGAGTCCGCGGGAGAAATCCTACGAGCAGTACTTC	CASSLSPREKSYEQYF
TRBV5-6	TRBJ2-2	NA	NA	TGTGCCAGCAGCTTGAATTGGCAGTCCACCGGGGAGCTGTTTTTT	CASSLNWQSTGELFF
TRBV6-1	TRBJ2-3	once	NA	TGTGCCAGCAGGCGGACAGATACGCAGTATTTT	CASRRTDTQYF
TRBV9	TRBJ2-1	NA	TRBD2	TGTGCCAGCAGCGTAGGGCGGGGGGGCAGTGAGCAGTTCTTC	CASSVGRGGSEQFF
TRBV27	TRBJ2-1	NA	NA	TGTGCCAGTTCACCCCTGGGGGTAGCACGGGGACTTTACAATGAGCAGTTCTTC	CASSPLGVARGLYNEQFF
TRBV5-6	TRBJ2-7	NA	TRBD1	TGTGCCAGCAGTACCGGGACAGCCTACGAGCAGTACTTC	CASSTGTAYEQYF
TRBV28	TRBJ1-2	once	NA	TGTGCCAGCAGCCGGGACTTCCCCTATGGCTACACCTTC	CASSRDFPYGYTF
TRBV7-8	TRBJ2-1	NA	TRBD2	TGTGCCAGCAGCAATGGACTAGCGGGGGGAGATGTTTACAATGAGCAGTTCTTC	CASSNGLAGGDVYNEQFF
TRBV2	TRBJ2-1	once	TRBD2	TGTGCCAGCAGGGCGGGAGGGCCGAATGAGCAGTTCTTC	CASRAGGPNEQFF
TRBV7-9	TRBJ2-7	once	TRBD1	TGTGCCAGCAGCCTATCTTACCCAAGACAGGGGGCGTGGAGCGAGCAGTACTTC	CASSLSYPRQGAWSEQYF
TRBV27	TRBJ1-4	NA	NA	TGTGCCAGCAGTTTATCCCTAAATGAAAAACTGTTTTTT	CASSLSLNEKLFF
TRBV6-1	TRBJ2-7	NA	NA	TGTGCCAGCGTAGAAATACAGGGCGGAGAGCAGTACTTC	CASVEIQGGEQYF
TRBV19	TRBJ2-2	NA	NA	TGTGCCAGTAGTATAGTTGTCAGCACCGGGGAGCTGTTTTTT	CASSIVVSTGELFF
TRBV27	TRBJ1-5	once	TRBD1	TGTGCCAGCAACGTACAGGGGGCGGGTCAGCCCCAGCATTTT	CASNVQGAGQPQHF
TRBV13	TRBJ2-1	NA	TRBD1	TGTGCCAGCAGCCCGGACAGGGGTTGGAATGAGCAGTTCTTC	CASSPDRGWNEQFF
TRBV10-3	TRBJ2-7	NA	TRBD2	TGTGCCATCAGTGTCTCCGGGACTAGCGGGAGCCACGAGCAGTACTTC	CAISVSGTSGSHEQYF
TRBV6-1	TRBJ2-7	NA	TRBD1	TGTGCCAGCAGTGCCCTGGGACAGACCTACGAGCAGTACTTC	CASSALGQTYEQYF
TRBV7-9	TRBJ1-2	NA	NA	TGTGCCAGCAGCTCAAACCCGTCCCTGTCTAACTATGGCTACACCTTC	CASSSNPSLSNYGYTF
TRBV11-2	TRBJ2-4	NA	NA	TGTGCCAGCAGCTTAGGGACAGCCTATCCGGAGGGCATTCAGTACTTC	CASSLGTAYPEGIQYF
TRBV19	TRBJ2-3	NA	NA	TGTGCCAGTAGTCCGCAGACTAGTTCGATAGATACGCAGTATTTT	CASSPQTSSIDTQYF
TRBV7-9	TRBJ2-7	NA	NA	TGTGCCAGCAGCTCCAGGACAGAACATAGCTCCTACGAGCAGTACTTC	CASSSRTEHSSYEQYF
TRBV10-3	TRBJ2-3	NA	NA	TGTGCCATCAGTGAAGGATTGTTTGCCACAGATACGCAGTATTTT	CAISEGLFATDTQYF
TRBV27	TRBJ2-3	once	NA	TGTGCCAGCAGTTTAGTAGGGACACTCGGCACAGATACGCAGTATTTT	CASSLVGTLGTDTQYF